Listed here are 20 T cell receptor beta chains from one sample, sequenced in a study of blood T cell repertoires in COVID-19 (dated by TCRdb to 2020 to 2021). The library was produced with the immunoSEQ multiplex PCR assay. TCRdb re-hosts the immuneACCESS table, in-frame sequences only. Its copies lack some clones; in the studies checked, an unresolved V gene accounts for under half of them, and the cause for the rest is not known. Here the sample has about 170,000 clones; more than 75% occur a single time. The ten largest clones represent around 1.3% of the sample. Sequencing was done on a sample of PBMCs or T cells enriched from blood (not recorded which). The receptors stem from a human donor with acute COVID-19. The donor label of this sample is uncertain.

The CDR3 DNA follows: TGTGCCAGCAGCCCCGAGGCAGCCGTCAACCAGCCCCAGCATTTT. This sequence encodes CASSPEAAVNQPQHF. The chain links TRBV27 to TRBJ1-5; unclear D gene. CDR3 length: 15 amino acids. Trimming shortened V by 6 bases and J by 7 bases, and 19 bases separated the two germline ends. Germline V gene data show CDR1 as MNHEY and CDR2 as SMNVEV (reference sequence).

This clone has just one count. J is TRBJ2-2 and V is TRBV2; D not certain. Germline V gene sequence: CDR1 SNHLY, CDR2 FYNNEI. CDR3 length: 13 amino acids. Trimming stripped 3 bases from V and 5 bases from J, with 7 bases between. CDR3 amino acids: CASSDFLTGELFF. Written as DNA, the CDR3 is TGTGCCAGCAGTGACTTCCTAACCGGGGAGCTGTTTTTT.

The CDR3 spells CAWSLTSGGTDTQYF. The DNA of the CDR3 is TGTGCCTGGAGCCTAACTAGCGGGGGTACAGATACGCAGTATTTT. V is TRBV30 and J is TRBJ2-3; 11 nucleotides align to TRBD2. Losses at the gene ends were 3 bases for V and 3 bases for J; bases not matched to a gene: 5. The CDR3 is 15 amino acids. CDR1 is GTSNPN, CDR2 SVGIG, per germline (reference sequence).

As DNA, the CDR3 is TGTGCCAGCAGCGTAGCCCCAGGGGGCAAGGAGGTCCACACTGAAGCTTTCTTT. Protein: CASSVAPGGKEVHTEAFF. The rearrangement links TRBV9 to TRBJ1-1; the match to TRBD1 covers 8 bases. Germline lookup yields CDR1 SGDLS and CDR2 YYNGEE. The CDR3 runs 18 residues. V shed 0 bases, J shed 3 bases, and the junction held 13 bases outside the gene matches.

The chain recombines TRBV29-1 with TRBJ1-4, with 8 positions matching TRBD1. The trim removed 3 bases at V and 8 bases at J, leaving 8 bases unmatched. The CDR3 covers 14 residues. In germline, CDR1 is SQVTM, CDR2 ANQGSEA. The CDR3 DNA sequence: TGCAGCGTTGAGCTTACAGGGGGGGGAGAAAAACTGTTTTTT. Protein: CSVELTGGGEKLFF. Drawing the rest from reference TRBV29-1 and TRBJ1-4, the complete variable domain is SAVISQKPSRDICQRGTSLTIQCQVDSQVTMMFWYRQQPGQSLTLIATANQGSEATYESGFVIDKFPISRPNLTFSTLTVSNMSPEDSSIYLCSVELTGGGEKLFFGSGTQLSVL.

V gene TRBV12-3 or TRBV12-4 combines with J gene TRBJ1-2, with 8 bases fitting TRBD1. The trim removed 5 bases at V and 7 bases at J, leaving 3 bases unmatched. CDR3 size: 12 residues. CDR3 in DNA: TGTGCCAGCAGTCCAGGGGGCTCTGGCTACACCTTC. This codes for CASSPGGSGYTF.

This clone was seen only a few times. Other DNA sequences in this sample translate to the same CDR3. The chain joins TRBV7-3 to TRBJ1-1; tentatively, D is TRBD1 (5 bases). Germline CDR1 reads SGHTA; CDR2 reads FQGTGA. The V gene lost 5 bases and the J gene lost 1 base, with 11 bases spanning the gap. CDR3 length equals 14 residues. CDR3 nucleotide sequence: TGTGCCAGCAGCCCGGGGGGATCGAACACTGAAGCTTTCTTT. Residues: CASSPGGSNTEAFF.

The chain recombines TRBV6-5 with TRBJ2-7, with TRBD1 matching 10 bases. V shed 5 bases and J 6 bases; nucleotides not matched to a gene: 10. Per germline, CDR1 MNHEY and CDR2 SVGAGI. The CDR3 is 15 amino acids. The CDR3: CASSNPGQGTGEQYF. DNA of the CDR3: TGTGCCAGCAGTAACCCGGGACAGGGGACGGGCGAGCAGTACTTC.

The chain joins TRBV5-1 to TRBJ2-5; weak D call: TRBD2 (5 bases). The V gene lost 0 bases and the J gene lost 7 bases, with 13 bases spanning the gap. Germline assignment: CDR1 SGHRS and CDR2 YFSETQ. This CDR3 contains 14 residues. This chain's CDR3 is CASSLASPPGTQYF. DNA for the CDR3: TGCGCCAGCAGCTTGGCTAGCCCCCCTGGGACCCAGTACTTC.

The rearrangement links TRBV15 to TRBJ2-3, with 11 bases lining up with TRBD1. Looked up from germline, CDR1 is LNHNV and CDR2 is YYDKDF (reference sequence). The junction had 8 bases not matched to a gene; V was cut back by 5 bases and J by 1 base. The CDR3 runs to 17 residues. CDR3 amino acids: CATSRAGTGGRTDTQYF. The DNA for the CDR3 is TGTGCCACCAGCCGGGCCGGGACAGGGGGTCGCACAGATACGCAGTATTTT. Supplemented by reference TRBV15 and TRBJ2-3, the full variable domain reads DAMVIQNPRYQVTQFGKPVTLSCSQTLNHNVMYWYQQKSSQAPKLLFHYYDKDFNNEADTPDNFQSRRPNTSFCFLDIRSPGLGDTAMYLCATSRAGTGGRTDTQYFGPGTRLTVL.

This clone is a singleton in its sample. J is TRBJ1-1 and V is TRBV10-3; D not certain. The CDR3 has 13 amino acids. V was trimmed by 2 bases and J by 3 bases, leaving 7 bases between them. CDR1 ENHRY and CDR2 SYGVKD come from the germline V gene. The CDR3, as DNA: TGTGCCATCAGTGAGGGGAGGGACACTGAAGCTTTCTTT. It specifies CAISEGRDTEAFF.

DNA of the CDR3: TGTGCCAGCAGCTTAGGGGGGGAAGGCTATGGCTACACCTTC. Translating it yields CASSLGGEGYGYTF. The gene calls are TRBV7-2 and TRBJ1-2; possible D gene TRBD1, 5 bases. Germline CDR1 and CDR2: SGHTA and FQGNSA. The CDR3 covers 14 residues. The V gene lost 1 base and the J gene lost 4 bases, with 10 bases spanning the gap.

V and J are TRBV7-9 and TRBJ2-1; D is possibly TRBD2 (6 bases). CDR1 SEHNR and CDR2 FQNEAQ come from the germline V gene (reference sequence). Deletions cut 4 bases from V and 1 base from J, with 14 bases between. This CDR3 spans 16 amino acids. The CDR3: CASSSTGGGSYNEQFF. In nucleotides, the CDR3 is TGTGCCAGCAGCTCCACTGGGGGAGGATCCTACAATGAGCAGTTCTTC.

The rearrangement joins TRBV10-2 to TRBJ1-1; D perhaps matches TRBD1 (5 bases). V was clipped by 8 bases and J by 5 bases, with 12 bases between them. In germline, CDR1 is WSHSY, CDR2 SAAADI. The CDR3 spans 12 residues. CDR3 in DNA: TGCGCCAGCCCAGCGGGGGAAACTGAAGCTTTCTTT. Translation: CASPAGETEAFF.

This chain uses TRBV7-6 with TRBJ1-6; TRBD1 aligns across 7 bases. Germline-derived CDR1 and CDR2 are SGHVS and FNYEAQ. The junction had 8 bases not matched to a gene; V was cut back by 5 bases and J by 7 bases. The CDR3 has 15 amino acids. In DNA, the CDR3 is TGTGCCAGCAGCCGTGGGACAGAGGGGAATTCACCCCTCCACTTT. This translates into CASSRGTEGNSPLHF.

The J gene is TRBJ2-1, the V gene TRBV18; 9 nucleotides agree with TRBD2. The CDR3 extends over 14 amino acids. V trimming: 6 bases; J trimming: 7 bases; junction bases outside the gene matches: 7. Germline V gene lookup returns CDR1 KGHSH and CDR2 LQKENI. The CDR3 reads CASSPGLAGNEQFF. The CDR3 bases are TGTGCCAGCTCCCCGGGACTAGCAGGGAATGAGCAGTTCTTC.

The chain links TRBV7-8 to TRBJ2-2; possible D gene TRBD1, 6 bases. This CDR3 has 16 residues. The germline gives CDR1 SGHVS, CDR2 FQNEAQ. V lost 0 bases and J 6 bases, leaving 14 bases between the germline ends. CDR3 residues: CASSLASDRRAGELFF. In DNA form, the CDR3 reads TGTGCCAGCAGCTTAGCTTCTGACAGGCGGGCCGGGGAGCTGTTTTTT.

The chain couples TRBV6-5 to TRBJ1-4; tentatively, D is TRBD1 (6 bases). CDR1 is MNHEY and CDR2 is SVGAGI in the germline V gene. The CDR3 spans 13 residues. Trimming left V 5 bases short and J 8 bases short, with 12 bases between. Written as DNA, the CDR3 is TGTGCCAGCAGTCTACGGGACACCGAAAAACTGTTTTTT. Residues: CASSLRDTEKLFF.

This clone was seen a few times. The chain recombines TRBV19 with TRBJ1-5; D possibly corresponds to TRBD1 (6 bases). The V end lost 1 base, the J end lost 7 bases, and 17 bases lay between the germline ends. CDR3 length: 16 amino acids. Germline V gene sequence: CDR1 LNHDA, CDR2 SQIVND (reference sequence). CDR3: CASSIAPGRGGQPQHF. DNA for the CDR3: TGTGCCAGTAGTATAGCCCCAGGAAGGGGGGGCCAGCCCCAGCATTTT.

V and J are TRBV19 and TRBJ2-2, with 12 positions matching TRBD2. Per the germline V gene, CDR1 is LNHDA and CDR2 is SQIVND (reference sequence). V shed 3 bases, J shed 4 bases, and the junction held 3 bases outside the gene matches. The CDR3 sequence is 16 residues long. CDR3 sequence reads: CASSMGLAGATGELFF. The CDR3, as DNA: TGTGCCAGTAGTATGGGACTAGCGGGTGCCACCGGGGAGCTGTTTTTT. Variable domain in full (rest from reference TRBV19 and TRBJ2-2): DGGITQSPKYLFRKEGQNVTLSCEQNLNHDAMYWYRQDPGQGLRLIYYSQIVNDFQKGDIAEGYSVSREKKESFPLTVTSAQKNPTAFYLCASSMGLAGATGELFFGEGSRLTVL.